One sample yielded the 27 T cell receptor beta chains listed below, sequenced in a study of T cell changes during pregnancy in multiple sclerosis. Clones were sequenced by immunoSEQ multiplex PCR, and TCRdb holds only the in-frame ones, with some missing. Of 60,000 to 65,000 clones detected, around 92% appear once; the ten largest clones hold around 2.8%. The material was peripheral blood, obtained in the second trimester of pregnancy. These receptors all stem from a female donor in good health, enrolled as a control in a pregnancy study.

The chain links TRBV21-1 to TRBJ2-5; the tabulated D call, TRBD2, remains unverified against the DNA. TRBV21-1 has pseudogene status. This CDR3 comprises 20 residues. CDR3 sequence: CASSKGEVGLAGGGWETQYF. CDR3 nucleotides: TGTGCCAGCAGCAAAGGCGAGGTAGGGCTAGCGGGGGGAGGTTGGGAGACCCAGTACTTC.

This clone was seen more than once but under ten times. Written as DNA, the CDR3 is TGCAGCGTTGAAACGGACAGCCGCTATGGCTACACCTTC. Protein sequence: CSVETDSRYGYTF. The V call is TRBV29-1, the J call TRBJ1-2; D is perhaps TRBD1 (6 bases). Germline CDR1 SQVTM, CDR2 ANQGSEA. Trimming stripped 2 bases from V and 4 bases from J, with 11 bases between. The CDR3 length is 13 residues. The full variable domain, its missing parts supplied by reference TRBV29-1 and TRBJ1-2, is SAVISQKPSRDICQRGTSLTIQCQVDSQVTMMFWYRQQPGQSLTLIATANQGSEATYESGFVIDKFPISRPNLTFSTLTVSNMSPEDSSIYLCSVETDSRYGYTFGSGTRLTVV.

This clone is medium-sized. The CDR3 loop reads CASSHGGEQFF. The CDR3, as DNA: TGTGCCAGCAGTCACGGGGGTGAGCAGTTCTTC. This sequence joins TRBV6-5 and TRBJ2-1; D possibly corresponds to TRBD2 (6 bases). Trimming removed 5 bases at V and 9 bases at J, with 8 bases between. The V gene's germline CDR1 is MNHEY and CDR2 SVGAGI. The CDR3 is 11 residues long.

The chain links TRBV11-3 to TRBJ2-2; 8 bases fit TRBD2. In germline, CDR1 is SGHNT, CDR2 YENEEA. J gave up 1 base and V 4 bases, and 5 bases lay outside the gene matches. The CDR3 extends over 16 amino acids. The CDR3 loop reads CASSSGGVLNTGELFF. CDR3 coding DNA: TGTGCCAGCAGCTCCGGGGGGGTACTGAACACCGGGGAGCTGTTTTTT.

The rearrangement joins TRBV12-5 to TRBJ2-3; TRBD1 aligns across 11 bases. This CDR3 contains 15 residues. V lost 3 bases and J lost 6; bases outside the gene matches: 5. The germline gives CDR1 LGHNT, CDR2 FRNRAP. In DNA, the CDR3 is TGTGCTAGTGGTTTAGGGACAGGGGGGGCCGATACGCAGTATTTT. Translation gives CASGLGTGGADTQYF.

This chain joins TRBV6-4 and TRBJ2-3; TRBD2 might be the D (5 bases). V lost 5 bases and J lost 0, with 6 bases in between. Per the germline V gene, CDR1 is MRHNA and CDR2 is SNTAGT. This CDR3 spans 13 amino acids. Written as DNA, the CDR3 is TGTGCCAGCAGTAGGGAGAGCACAGATACGCAGTATTTT. Its protein product is CASSRESTDTQYF.

The chain links TRBV5-4 to TRBJ2-1; maybe TRBD2 (6 bases). There are 15 residues in the CDR3. Trimming pared 4 bases from V and 2 bases from J, leaving 13 bases between. The V gene's germline CDR1 is SGHNT and CDR2 YYREEE (reference sequence). The DNA of the CDR3 is TGTGCCAGCAGCCCGGTCCGCGGGGCCTACAATGAGCAGTTCTTC. Its protein product is CASSPVRGAYNEQFF. The complete variable domain, with remaining parts taken from reference TRBV5-4 and TRBJ2-1, reads ETGVTQSPTHLIKTRGQQVTLRCSSQSGHNTVSWYQQALGQGPQFIFQYYREEENGRGNFPPRFSGLQFPNYSSELNVNALELDDSALYLCASSPVRGAYNEQFFGPGTRLTVL.

The chain is built from TRBV6-5 and TRBJ2-1; no firm D call. V lost 2 bases and J lost 6, with 11 bases in between. This CDR3 has 14 residues. From germline, CDR1 is MNHEY and CDR2 SVGAGI. The CDR3 coding sequence is TGTGCCAGCAGTTACGGTGTTGCCAGCAATGAGCAGTTCTTC. Translating it yields CASSYGVASNEQFF.

The chain recombines TRBV9 with TRBJ1-5, with D maybe TRBD1 (5 bases). The V end lost 4 bases, the J end lost 2 bases, and 13 bases lay between the germline ends. CDR3 length equals 15 residues. Germline values: CDR1 SGDLS, CDR2 YYNGEE. DNA of the CDR3: TGTGCCAGCAGCCCAATGGGGCAGGGCAATCAGCCCCAGCATTTT. It translates to CASSPMGQGNQPQHF.

The J gene is TRBJ2-7, the V gene TRBV19, with 10 bases identical to TRBD1. The germline V gene encodes CDR1 LNHDA and CDR2 SQIVND (reference sequence). With V trimmed by 5 bases and J by 2 bases, 3 bases remained unmatched. This CDR3 is built from 14 residues. The CDR3 DNA reads TGTGCCAGTAGTGCGACAGGGGGCACCTACGAGCAGTACTTC. It encodes CASSATGGTYEQYF.

The chain couples TRBV5-1 to TRBJ2-3, with no clear D. In germline, CDR1 is SGHRS, CDR2 YFSETQ. CDR3 length: 14 amino acids. Trimming shortened V by 6 bases and J by 5 bases, and 16 bases separated the two germline ends. CDR3 in amino acids: CASTPVAPGDTQYF. In DNA form, the CDR3 reads TGCGCCAGCACCCCGGTCGCCCCCGGAGATACGCAGTATTTT.

This chain uses TRBV19 with TRBJ1-3; D is uncertain. Trimming stripped 3 bases from V and 0 bases from J, with 12 bases between. The CDR3 totals 16 residues. The germline gives CDR1 LNHDA, CDR2 SQIVND (reference sequence). The DNA for the CDR3 is TGTGCCAGTAGTATCACCCGGGGTAACTCTGGAAACACCATATATTTT. This codes for CASSITRGNSGNTIYF.

The rearrangement links TRBV19 to TRBJ1-1; a weak D match, TRBD1 (5 bases). Trimming removed 7 bases from V and 0 bases from J, with 15 bases in between. Germline V gives CDR1 LNHDA, CDR2 SQIVND (reference sequence). The length of the CDR3 is 15 residues. CDR3 coding DNA: TGTGCCAGTACAGGGCCGCCGCCCATGAACACTGAAGCTTTCTTT. Protein: CASTGPPPMNTEAFF.

The rearrangement joins TRBV4-2 to TRBJ2-3; D uncertain. With 8 bases removed from V and 4 bases from J, the gap between germline ends came to 7 bases. This CDR3 is 11 amino acids long. Germline values: CDR1 LGHNA, CDR2 YNFKEQ. In DNA, the CDR3 is TGTGCCAGCCGCGACTCAGATACGCAGTATTTT. Amino acid sequence: CASRDSDTQYF.

The chain carries TRBV18 and TRBJ1-5; TRBD1 is a possible D gene (6 bases). Germline V gene data show CDR1 as KGHSH and CDR2 as LQKENI. Trimming removed 4 bases from V and 2 bases from J, with 15 bases in between. CDR3 length equals 16 residues. In nucleotides, the CDR3 is TGTGCCAGCTCACTAAATGACAGGATTGGCAATCAGCCCCAGCATTTT. Residues: CASSLNDRIGNQPQHF.

Comments on this clone: Germline and junction disagree at one end, which may indicate a read error. This chain connects TRBV18 to TRBJ1-2; tentative D call: TRBD1 (6 bases). From germline, CDR1 is KGHSH and CDR2 LQKENI. The CDR3 has 15 residues. The CDR3 is CASSPMDSGARWSAF. The CDR3 nucleotides read TGTGCCAGCTCACCTATGGACAGCGGTGCACGTTGGTCCGCCTTC.

The chain uses TRBV27 and TRBJ2-7, with TRBD1 matching over 12 bases. The length of the CDR3 is 15 residues. The junction had 8 bases not matched to a gene; V was cut back by 5 bases and J by 6 bases. Germline CDR1 and CDR2: MNHEY and SMNVEV (reference sequence). The CDR3 region is CASSNRDRGLGEQYF. CDR3 in DNA: TGTGCCAGCAGTAACCGGGACAGGGGGCTTGGCGAGCAGTACTTC.

The chain recombines TRBV30 with TRBJ1-1; no clear D gene. Between the trimmed V and J ends, which lost 4 bases and 2 bases, there was a span of 11 bases. CDR3 length: 13 residues. CDR1 and CDR2 from the germline V gene are GTSNPN and SVGIG (reference sequence). Here the CDR3 DNA reads TGTGCCTGGAATGTCGAGGCCAACACTGAAGCTTTCTTT. It encodes CAWNVEANTEAFF.

The chain combines TRBV19 with TRBJ2-2; a weak D match, TRBD2 (5 bases). Trimming pared 4 bases from V and 0 bases from J, leaving 12 bases between. The CDR3 has 16 residues. From germline, CDR1 is LNHDA and CDR2 SQIVND (reference sequence). CDR3 sequence: CASSTGLGTNTGELFF. In nucleotides, the CDR3 is TGTGCCAGTAGTACAGGACTCGGGACGAACACCGGGGAGCTGTTTTTT.

V usage is TRBV19 and J usage is TRBJ1-5; possible D gene TRBD1, 5 bases. The V gene's germline CDR1 is LNHDA and CDR2 SQIVND (reference sequence). This CDR3 region has 14 residues. Trimming left V 3 bases short and J 8 bases short, with 14 bases between. The CDR3 region has the DNA TGTGCCAGTAGTATCCGGTCAGGGAAGGAGCCCCAGCATTTT. It encodes CASSIRSGKEPQHF.

The V and J genes are TRBV28 and TRBJ2-5; possible D gene TRBD2, 7 bases. The germline V and J ends were trimmed by 3 bases and 5 bases, with 19 bases remaining between them. The CDR3 length is 16 residues. CDR1 and CDR2 from the germline V gene are MDHEN and SYDVKM. In DNA, the CDR3 is TGTGCCAGCAGTTTGGGGGGCGCGGGGGAGCGGGAGACCCAGTACTTC. Translating it yields CASSLGGAGERETQYF.

The rearrangement joins TRBV11-2 to TRBJ1-2; 10 bases agree with TRBD1. Germline-derived CDR1 and CDR2 are SGHAT and FQNNGV. The CDR3 has 17 amino acids. V gave up 1 base and J gave up 4 bases; unmatched junction bases: 9. The CDR3 coding sequence is TGTGCCAGCAGCTTAGGGACAGGGGGGGTTCTTAGCTATGGCTACACCTTC. Protein: CASSLGTGGVLSYGYTF. The complete variable domain, with remaining parts taken from reference TRBV11-2 and TRBJ1-2, reads EAGVAQSPRYKIIEKRQSVAFWCNPISGHATLYWYQQILGQGPKLLIQFQNNGVVDDSQLPKDRFSAERLKGVDSTLKIQPAKLEDSAVYLCASSLGTGGVLSYGYTFGSGTRLTVV.

V and J are TRBV2 and TRBJ1-1; TRBD1 is a possible D gene (6 bases). The germline CDR1 and CDR2 sequences are SNHLY and FYNNEI. The CDR3 runs to 14 residues. V was cut by 6 bases and J by 7 bases, with 18 bases left in between. Here the CDR3 DNA reads TGTGCCAGCAGGGTATACCGGGACAAAAATGAAGCTTTCTTT. Protein product: CASRVYRDKNEAFF.

Here the CDR3 reads CASSPDRGNEKLFF. The CDR3 DNA reads as TGTGCCAGCTCACCGGACAGGGGCAATGAAAAACTGTTTTTT. The chain is built from TRBV18 and TRBJ1-4; 9 bases map to TRBD1. The length of the CDR3 is 14 residues. The trim removed 3 bases at V and 5 bases at J, leaving 1 base unmatched. Germline V lookup: CDR1 KGHSH, CDR2 LQKENI.

The rearrangement joins TRBV9 to TRBJ2-1, with TRBD1 as a possible D gene (6 bases). The CDR3 loop spans 14 amino acids. Trimming stripped 0 bases from V and 7 bases from J, with 11 bases between. The germline CDR1 and CDR2 sequences are SGDLS and YYNGEE. CDR3: CASSVDGRGNEQFF. DNA of the CDR3: TGTGCCAGCAGCGTAGACGGCAGGGGAAATGAGCAGTTCTTC.

DNA of the CDR3: TGTGCCATCAGTGACGGTTCGAGGACCTACAATGAGCAGTTCTTC. Amino acids: CAISDGSRTYNEQFF. V and J are TRBV10-3 and TRBJ2-1; D is unresolved. Trimming took off 3 bases at V and 2 bases at J, with 11 bases between the two ends. Per germline, CDR1 ENHRY and CDR2 SYGVKD. The CDR3 runs to 15 residues.

The chain combines TRBV6-5 with TRBJ2-7; D is possibly TRBD1 (5 bases). Germline V gene sequence: CDR1 MNHEY, CDR2 SVGAGI. The CDR3 runs to 11 residues. V lost 5 bases and J 9 bases, leaving 11 bases between the germline ends. CDR3 nucleotides: TGTGCCAGCAGTGGGGCCTTGGGGCAGTACTTC. Amino acid sequence: CASSGALGQYF.